A single sample is the source of the 16 T cell receptor beta chains below, sequenced in a study of cytomegalovirus exposure and HLA in healthy donors. Libraries were prepared by immunoSEQ multiplex PCR; TCRdb keeps only in-frame clonotypes and omits some of them. The table includes 150,000 to 200,000 clones, around 96% detected once. The sequencing sample was made of PBMCs. The receptors shown here come from a woman between 18 and 29 years old in good health and CMV-seronegative.

This chain links TRBV9 with TRBJ2-1; D remains ambiguous. This CDR3 contains 12 residues. The germline CDR1 and CDR2 sequences are SGDLS and YYNGEE. Trimming stripped 0 bases from V and 4 bases from J, with 2 bases between. CDR3 residues: CASSVAYNEQFF. The CDR3 DNA reads as TGTGCCAGCAGCGTAGCTTACAATGAGCAGTTCTTC. The full variable domain, completed using reference TRBV9 and TRBJ2-1, is DSGVTQTPKHLITATGQRVTLRCSPRSGDLSVYWYQQSLDQGLQFLIQYYNGEERAKGNILERFSAQQFPDLHSELNLSSLELGDSALYFCASSVAYNEQFFGPGTRLTVL.

This rearrangement joins TRBV5-1 to TRBJ2-7, with 9 nucleotides matching TRBD1. J lost 7 bases, V lost 0 bases, and 11 bases had no gene match. This CDR3 comprises 16 residues. Germline V gene sequence: CDR1 SGHRS, CDR2 YFSETQ. The CDR3 coding sequence is TGCGCCAGCAGCTTGGGGGCCGGGACAGGGCTGGGGGAGCAGTACTTC. Translating it yields CASSLGAGTGLGEQYF.

The CDR3: CASSQGRGDSPLHF. The CDR3 bases are TGTGCCAGCAGCCAAGGCAGGGGAGATTCACCCCTCCACTTT. J is TRBJ1-6 and V is TRBV4-2; TRBD1 might be the D (6 bases). The CDR3 has 14 residues. V gave up 1 base and J gave up 8 bases, with 9 bases separating them. Germline V CDR1 and CDR2: LGHNA, YNFKEQ.

The V and J genes are TRBV10-2 and TRBJ2-5; TRBD2 might be the D (7 bases). The CDR3 covers 13 residues. Per germline, CDR1 WSHSY and CDR2 SAAADI. Trimming stripped 10 bases from V and 6 bases from J, with 18 bases between. This chain's CDR3 is CATRRGGGKTQYF. The CDR3 bases are TGCGCCACCCGGAGGGGGGGAGGAAAGACCCAGTACTTC.

This rearrangement joins TRBV19 to TRBJ1-5, with 7 bases fitting TRBD1. Germline V lookup: CDR1 LNHDA, CDR2 SQIVND (reference sequence). V shed 3 bases and J 1 base; nucleotides not matched to a gene: 12. The CDR3 length is 18 residues. The CDR3 DNA follows: TGTGCCAGTAGTATCGGCGAGGGGGCTCTGGGGAGCAATCAGCCCCAGCATTTT. It codes for CASSIGEGALGSNQPQHF.

V gene TRBV5-1 combines with J gene TRBJ1-3; D is uncertain. The length of the CDR3 is 18 residues. CDR1 is SGHRS, CDR2 YFSETQ, per germline. Deletions cut 1 base from V and 0 bases from J, with 17 bases between. The CDR3 sequence: CASSLMASNHVSGNTIYF. The CDR3 bases are TGCGCCAGCAGCTTGATGGCCAGTAACCATGTCTCTGGAAACACCATATATTTT. Supplemented by reference TRBV5-1 and TRBJ1-3, the full variable domain reads KAGVTQTPRYLIKTRGQQVTLSCSPISGHRSVSWYQQTPGQGLQFLFEYFSETQRNKGNFPGRFSGRQFSNSRSEMNVSTLELGDSALYLCASSLMASNHVSGNTIYFGEGSWLTVV.

This clone has only a few counts. The junction does not match germline at one end; this may be a read error. The chain has TRBV7-2 and TRBJ1-1, with 7 bases that match TRBD1. Germline V lookup: CDR1 SGHTA, CDR2 FQGNSA. The CDR3 consists of 12 residues. The CDR3 DNA reads TGTGCCAGCAGCTACGCGACAGGGCCCTTGATCTTT. It specifies CASSYATGPLIF.

The V and J genes are TRBV9 and TRBJ1-2; D unclear. The CDR3 covers 13 residues. Trimming left V 4 bases short and J 6 bases short, with 13 bases between. Germline CDR1 and CDR2: SGDLS and YYNGEE. The CDR3 DNA sequence: TGTGCCAGCAGCCCCAACCTGGGCCATGGCTACACCTTC. Translating it yields CASSPNLGHGYTF.

The V and J genes are TRBV29-1 and TRBJ2-3; 12 bases match TRBD1. This CDR3 contains 16 residues. Germline CDR1 SQVTM, CDR2 ANQGSEA. Trimming at V came to 3 bases and at J to 4 bases, leaving 8 bases not matched to a gene. CDR3 bases: TGCAGCGTTGAGTCGCCCGGGACAGGGGGCCCAGATACGCAGTATTTT. As protein: CSVESPGTGGPDTQYF.

This chain uses TRBV29-1 with TRBJ2-7, with TRBD1 matching over 7 bases. The CDR3 contains 13 residues. Germline loops: CDR1 SQVTM, CDR2 ANQGSEA. V lost 6 bases to trimming and J lost 2 bases; unmatched junction nucleotides: 7. Here the CDR3 reads CSVTPGQTYEQYF. The CDR3 coding sequence is TGCAGCGTGACTCCGGGACAGACCTACGAGCAGTACTTC.

The chain carries TRBV10-3 and TRBJ2-3, with TRBD2 matching over 8 bases. Germline V gene sequence: CDR1 ENHRY, CDR2 SYGVKD. CDR3 length equals 16 residues. J lost 6 bases, V lost 3 bases, and 11 bases had no gene match. Here the CDR3 reads CAISEWLAGGRDTQYF. CDR3 bases: TGTGCCATCAGTGAATGGCTTGCGGGGGGCAGGGATACGCAGTATTTT.

This chain links TRBV28 with TRBJ1-4, with D unresolved. In germline, CDR1 is MDHEN, CDR2 SYDVKM. The V end was cut by 1 base, the J end by 0 bases, with 6 bases between. CDR3 length: 15 amino acids. The CDR3 sequence is CASSLYRATNEKLFF. Here the CDR3 DNA reads TGTGCCAGCAGTTTATACCGGGCAACTAATGAAAAACTGTTTTTT.

This chain's CDR3 is CASSPQGDYGYTF. In DNA, the CDR3 is TGTGCCAGCAGCCCACAGGGGGACTATGGCTACACCTTC. The rearrangement links TRBV9 to TRBJ1-2, with 8 bases aligning to TRBD1. V trimming: 4 bases; J trimming: 3 bases; junction bases outside the gene matches: 2. This CDR3 is built from 13 residues. Looked up from germline, CDR1 is SGDLS and CDR2 is YYNGEE. The full variable domain, in which reference TRBV9 and TRBJ1-2 provide the parts outside the CDR3, is DSGVTQTPKHLITATGQRVTLRCSPRSGDLSVYWYQQSLDQGLQFLIQYYNGEERAKGNILERFSAQQFPDLHSELNLSSLELGDSALYFCASSPQGDYGYTFGSGTRLTVV.

This chain uses TRBV5-1 with TRBJ2-1; 11 bases map to TRBD2. CDR3 length equals 16 residues. With 1 base clipped from V and 7 bases from J, the junction kept 7 bases outside the gene matches. Per germline, CDR1 SGHRS and CDR2 YFSETQ. CDR3 in DNA: TGCGCCAGCAGCTTGCCTCCTAGCGGGGGGTCAAATGAGCAGTTCTTC. The encoded protein is CASSLPPSGGSNEQFF.

The J gene is TRBJ1-1, the V gene TRBV19; D is uncertain. The CDR3 totals 13 residues. Per the germline V gene, CDR1 is LNHDA and CDR2 is SQIVND (reference sequence). Trimming took off 4 bases at V and 1 base at J, with 7 bases between the two ends. The CDR3 loop is CASSSTRNTEAFF. As DNA, the CDR3 is TGTGCCAGTAGTAGTACACGGAACACTGAAGCTTTCTTT.

The rearrangement joins TRBV6-6 to TRBJ1-3, with unresolved D. Germline CDR1 is MNHNY and CDR2 is SVGAGI (reference sequence). V gave up 5 bases and J gave up 4 bases, with 6 bases separating them. The CDR3 has 12 amino acids. The CDR3: CASSGGGNTIYF. The CDR3, as DNA: TGTGCCAGCAGTGGAGGGGGAAACACCATATATTTT.